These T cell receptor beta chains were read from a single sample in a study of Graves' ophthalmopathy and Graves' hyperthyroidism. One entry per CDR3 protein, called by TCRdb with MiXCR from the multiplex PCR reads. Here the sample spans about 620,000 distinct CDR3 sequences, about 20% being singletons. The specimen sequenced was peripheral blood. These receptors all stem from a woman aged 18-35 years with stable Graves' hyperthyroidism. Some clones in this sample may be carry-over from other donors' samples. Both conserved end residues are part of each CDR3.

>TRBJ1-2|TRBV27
CASGSGASNYGYTF
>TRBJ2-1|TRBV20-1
CSARNFATTYNEQFF
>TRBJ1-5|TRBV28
CASSLDPIQVSNQPQHF
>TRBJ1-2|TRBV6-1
CASSDWGSEGGGYTF
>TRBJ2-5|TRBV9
CASSVEQGTAGDIGETQYF
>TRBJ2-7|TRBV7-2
CASSFQQDHYEQYF
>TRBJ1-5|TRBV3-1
CASSDGGNQPQHF
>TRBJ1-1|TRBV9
CASSPGPSRTEAFF
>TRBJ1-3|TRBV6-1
CASSKTADPGNTIYF
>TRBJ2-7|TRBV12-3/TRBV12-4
CASSFGPSVYEQYF
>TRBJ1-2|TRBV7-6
CASSLALSGVYTF
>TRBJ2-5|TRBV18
CASSPQRAEETQYF
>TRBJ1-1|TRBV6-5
CASSSGPFTEAFF
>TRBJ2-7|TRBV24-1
CATSDSGYYEQYF
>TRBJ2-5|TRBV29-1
CSVATGKETQYF
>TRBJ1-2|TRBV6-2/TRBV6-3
CASSYSPGAGYGYTF
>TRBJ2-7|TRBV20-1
CSGTGNYEQYF
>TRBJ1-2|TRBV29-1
CSGVQGYYGYTF
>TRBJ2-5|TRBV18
CASSGASGRQETQYF
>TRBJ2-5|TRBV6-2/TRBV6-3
CASRHGLAGVGEQYF
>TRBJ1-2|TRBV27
CASRDRGYGYTF
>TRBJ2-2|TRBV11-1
CASSTSPTGELFF
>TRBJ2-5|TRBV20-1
CSASLASGTQETQYF
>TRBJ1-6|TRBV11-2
CASSPLAGQPSSYNSPLHF
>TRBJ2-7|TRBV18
CASSPPSGSTYEQYF
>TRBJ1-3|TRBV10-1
CASRGESGNTIYF
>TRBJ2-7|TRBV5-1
CASSLSPGQGGYEQYF
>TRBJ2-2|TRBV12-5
CASGLAGIGTGELFF
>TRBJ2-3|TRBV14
CASSQDLVTDTQYF
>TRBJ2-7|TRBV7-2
CASSQAGTETYEQYF
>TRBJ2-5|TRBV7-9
CASSRGGQIQETQYF
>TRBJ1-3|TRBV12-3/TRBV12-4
CASSQGQGTGNTIYF
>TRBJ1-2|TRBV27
CASSIEGRDYGYTF
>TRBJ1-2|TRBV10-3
CATRQGRYGYTF
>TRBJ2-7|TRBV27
CASSFADSIYEQYF
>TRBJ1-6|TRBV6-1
CASSESPEMNSPLHF
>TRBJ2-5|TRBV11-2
CASSLDWVPQYF
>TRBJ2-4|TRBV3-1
CASSQDWQGAYIQYF
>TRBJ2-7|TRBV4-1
CASSRGGSGGYEQYF
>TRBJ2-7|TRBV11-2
CASSPGTPRYEQYF
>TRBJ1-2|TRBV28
CASRWGDYGYTF
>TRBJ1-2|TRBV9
CASSDPGSYRGYTF
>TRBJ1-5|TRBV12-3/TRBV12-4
CASSLGGLGIQPQHF
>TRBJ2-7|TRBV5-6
CASSFEGGSYEQYF
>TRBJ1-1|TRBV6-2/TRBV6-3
CASSYSFLKGRENTEAFF
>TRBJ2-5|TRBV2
CASSDGDYQETQYF
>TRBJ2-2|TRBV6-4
CASSDSDTGELFF
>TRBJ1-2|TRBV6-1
CASSGTGIGGYTF
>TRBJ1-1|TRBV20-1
CSEYRGNTEAFF
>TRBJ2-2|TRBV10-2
CASSLQGAATGELFF